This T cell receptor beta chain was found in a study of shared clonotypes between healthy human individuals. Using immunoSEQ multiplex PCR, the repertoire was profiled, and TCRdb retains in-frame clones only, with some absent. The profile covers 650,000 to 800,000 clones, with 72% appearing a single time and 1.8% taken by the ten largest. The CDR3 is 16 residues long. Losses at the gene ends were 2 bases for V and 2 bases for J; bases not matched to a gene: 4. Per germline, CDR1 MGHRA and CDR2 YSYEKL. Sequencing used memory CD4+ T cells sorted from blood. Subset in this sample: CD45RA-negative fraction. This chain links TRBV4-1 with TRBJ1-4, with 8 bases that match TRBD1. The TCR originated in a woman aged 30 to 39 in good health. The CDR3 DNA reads TGCGCCAGCAGCCAAACCCGGACAGGGACTAATGAAAAACTGTTTTTT. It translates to CASSQTRTGTNEKLFF.